A single sample is the source of the 26 T cell receptor beta chains below, sequenced in a study of CD8 T cells in Susac syndrome. Roughly 0.45 to 1 ug RNA was reverse transcribed with random hexamers. Each CDR3 protein is one row after TCRdb ran MiXCR on the immunoSEQ multiplex PCR reads. The table has 300,000 to 350,000 distinct CDR3 sequences, about 91% seen once; the top ten hold approximately 0.065%. What was sequenced was CD4+ T cells from PBMCs. The receptor source for this set is a human donor with multiple sclerosis.

This chain uses TRBV29-1 with TRBJ2-3, with TRBD2 identical over 8 bases. Germline lookup yields CDR1 SQVTM and CDR2 ANQGSEA. Unmatched junction bases numbered 7, after V lost 0 bases and J lost 5 bases. This CDR3 has 15 amino acids. The CDR3 sequence: CSVEDTGGMGDTQYF. The CDR3 bases are TGCAGCGTTGAAGATACGGGAGGGATGGGAGATACGCAGTATTTT.

This chain connects TRBV5-4 to TRBJ2-3, with 8 bases fitting TRBD2. CDR3 length: 15 amino acids. The trim removed 4 bases at V and 4 bases at J, leaving 8 bases unmatched. CDR1 SGHNT and CDR2 YYREEE come from the germline V gene (reference sequence). CDR3 region: CASSGAGTSADTQYF. The DNA of the CDR3 is TGTGCCAGCAGCGGAGCCGGGACTAGTGCAGATACGCAGTATTTT.

This clonotype was counted once. The genes are TRBV10-3 and TRBJ2-2; 9 nucleotides line up with TRBD2. Germline V gene lookup returns CDR1 ENHRY and CDR2 SYGVKD. This CDR3 has 18 residues. The V segment lost 0 bases and the J segment 1 base; nucleotides outside the gene matches: 6. CDR3 DNA: TGTGCCATCAGTGAGTCCAATCAGCGGGGGGTGAACACCGGGGAGCTGTTTTTT. Its protein is CAISESNQRGVNTGELFF.

The rearrangement links TRBV20-1 to TRBJ2-7, with D perhaps matching TRBD1 or TRBD2 (5 bases each). The CDR3 loop spans 11 amino acids. The V gene's germline CDR1 is DFQATT and CDR2 SNEGSKA (reference sequence). V was cut by 5 bases and J by 6 bases, with 11 bases left in between. The CDR3 is CSAQPGLEQYF. CDR3 sequence (DNA): TGCAGTGCTCAACCGGGGCTCGAGCAGTACTTC.

V gene TRBV5-4 combines with J gene TRBJ1-1, with a possible D match to TRBD1 (5 bases). In germline, CDR1 is SGHNT, CDR2 YYREEE (reference sequence). The CDR3 has 15 amino acids. V was pared by 4 bases and J by 0 bases, with 13 bases between. CDR3 in DNA: TGTGCCAGCAGCCCCCAGGGCGCGGTGAACACTGAAGCTTTCTTT. This sequence encodes CASSPQGAVNTEAFF. Full variable domain (outside the CDR3, taken from reference TRBV5-4 and TRBJ1-1): ETGVTQSPTHLIKTRGQQVTLRCSSQSGHNTVSWYQQALGQGPQFIFQYYREEENGRGNFPPRFSGLQFPNYSSELNVNALELDDSALYLCASSPQGAVNTEAFFGQGTRLTVV.

V and J are TRBV11-3 and TRBJ2-2; D not certain. The V gene lost 2 bases and the J gene lost 4 bases, with 8 bases spanning the gap. The germline CDR1 and CDR2 sequences are SGHNT and YENEEA. This CDR3 has 14 residues. The CDR3: CASSLNIPTGELFF. The CDR3 DNA reads TGTGCCAGCAGCTTAAACATTCCCACCGGGGAGCTGTTTTTT.

This rearrangement joins TRBV7-2 to TRBJ2-2, with D maybe TRBD2 (5 bases). The germline V and J ends were trimmed by 3 bases and 5 bases, with 13 bases remaining between them. Germline V CDR1 and CDR2: SGHTA, FQGNSA. The CDR3 runs 15 residues. CDR3 amino acids: CASSLRLARTGELFF. The CDR3 nucleotides are TGTGCCAGCAGCTTGAGGCTAGCAAGAACCGGGGAGCTGTTTTTT.

The chain links TRBV7-2 to TRBJ2-3; 7 positions agree with TRBD2. The V and J ends lost 5 bases and 0 bases, in that order; junction bases with no gene match: 5. Germline-derived CDR1 and CDR2 are SGHTA and FQGNSA. This CDR3 is built from 15 residues. The CDR3 sequence is CASSTLADSTDTQYF. Here the CDR3 DNA reads TGTGCCAGCAGCACCCTAGCGGATAGCACAGATACGCAGTATTTT. The full variable domain, in which reference TRBV7-2 and TRBJ2-3 provide the parts outside the CDR3, is GAGVSQSPSNKVTEKGKDVELRCDPISGHTALYWYRQSLGQGLEFLIYFQGNSAPDKSGLPSDRFSAERTGGSVSTLTIQRTQQEDSAVYLCASSTLADSTDTQYFGPGTRLTVL.

CDR3 in amino acids: CASTQGSRTGELFF. The DNA of the CDR3 is TGTGCCAGCACCCAAGGGAGTAGGACCGGGGAGCTGTTTTTT. V and J are TRBV6-1 and TRBJ2-2; D perhaps matches TRBD2 (5 bases). The ends were cut back, 7 bases at V and 5 bases at J, with 14 bases in the middle. The CDR3 spans 14 residues. Germline-derived CDR1 and CDR2 are MNHNS and SASEGT.

J is TRBJ2-2 and V is TRBV19, with unresolved D. Trimming shortened V by 8 bases and J by 0 bases, and 13 bases separated the two germline ends. Looked up from germline, CDR1 is LNHDA and CDR2 is SQIVND (reference sequence). The CDR3 length is 15 residues. CDR3 bases: TGTGCCAGTGGTGGACGCCGGACGAACACCGGGGAGCTGTTTTTT. It yields the protein CASGGRRTNTGELFF.

The chain employs TRBV12-3 or TRBV12-4 and TRBJ2-7; possibly TRBD1 for D (6 bases). V was pared by 2 bases and J by 2 bases, with 10 bases between. The CDR3 loop spans 14 amino acids. The CDR3 DNA reads TGTGCCAGCAGTTTACAGGGGACGACCTACGAGCAGTACTTC. It encodes CASSLQGTTYEQYF.

This clonotype was observed a few times. The V and J genes are TRBV19 and TRBJ2-6; D is uncertain. The V end was cut by 3 bases, the J end by 4 bases, with 13 bases between. The CDR3 totals 16 residues. Germline-derived CDR1 and CDR2 are LNHDA and SQIVND (reference sequence). The CDR3 DNA reads as TGTGCCAGTAGTATCGGCAGGAGCACCGGGGCCAACGTCCTGACTTTC. It translates to CASSIGRSTGANVLTF.

This chain joins TRBV19 and TRBJ1-1; D gene unclear. The V gene's germline CDR1 is LNHDA and CDR2 SQIVND (reference sequence). The CDR3 spans 15 residues. Trimming removed 4 bases at V and 2 bases at J, with 14 bases between. The CDR3 region is CASSKEGSGNTEAFF. CDR3 in DNA: TGTGCCAGTAGTAAAGAAGGTAGCGGAAACACTGAAGCTTTCTTT.

The rearrangement links TRBV2 to TRBJ2-7, with no clear D. Germline lookup yields CDR1 SNHLY and CDR2 FYNNEI. The CDR3 covers 10 residues. V was trimmed by 8 bases and J by 4 bases, leaving 6 bases between them. The CDR3 sequence is CASGQYEQYF. The CDR3 region has the DNA TGTGCCAGCGGGCAATACGAGCAGTACTTC.

V and J are TRBV6-5 and TRBJ2-6, with 7 bases aligning to TRBD1. Trimming at V came to 6 bases and at J to 0 bases, leaving 11 bases not matched to a gene. The CDR3 extends over 18 amino acids. Germline V lookup: CDR1 MNHEY, CDR2 SVGAGI. CDR3: CASSYNRGPLSGANVLTF. The CDR3 nucleotides are TGTGCCAGCAGCTATAACAGGGGCCCTCTCTCTGGGGCCAACGTCCTGACTTTC.

In DNA form, the CDR3 reads TGTGCCAGCTCACCCCCCTCTCAAAGCGAGCAGTACTTC. This codes for CASSPPSQSEQYF. V is TRBV18 and J is TRBJ2-7, with D uncertain. Deletions cut 3 bases from V and 6 bases from J, with 12 bases between. CDR3 length: 13 amino acids. CDR1 and CDR2 from the germline V gene are KGHSH and LQKENI.

This clonotype was seen a single time. The genes are TRBV5-1 and TRBJ2-1; 7 bases line up with TRBD2. After removal of 0 bases from V and 0 bases from J, the junction contained 12 bases not matched to a gene. This CDR3 is built from 19 residues. Germline V gives CDR1 SGHRS, CDR2 YFSETQ. CDR3 sequence: CASSLVVSRGDSSYNEQFF. Here the CDR3 DNA reads TGCGCCAGCAGCTTGGTCGTTTCCCGGGGGGATAGCTCCTACAATGAGCAGTTCTTC.

This sequence joins TRBV6-2 or TRBV6-3 and TRBJ1-5; tentative D call: TRBD1 (6 bases). This CDR3 region has 14 residues. CDR1 MNHEY and CDR2 SVGEGT come from the germline V gene. Trimming shortened V by 2 bases and J by 6 bases, and 11 bases separated the two germline ends. The CDR3 sequence: CASSYQDRGQPQHF. The CDR3, as DNA: TGTGCCAGCAGTTACCAGGACAGAGGTCAGCCCCAGCATTTT.

V gene TRBV11-1 combines with J gene TRBJ1-2, with D hard to call. The germline V gene encodes CDR1 SGHAT and CDR2 FQDESV (reference sequence). The CDR3 is 12 residues long. V dropped 6 bases and J dropped 10 bases, with 15 bases sitting between them. CDR3 loop: CASSRTGLFYTF. The CDR3, as DNA: TGTGCCAGCAGTCGAACCGGCCTTTTCTACACCTTC.

The chain couples TRBV29-1 to TRBJ2-7; possibly TRBD2 for D (5 bases). The germline V and J ends were trimmed by 4 bases and 0 bases, with 10 bases remaining between them. Germline CDR1 SQVTM, CDR2 ANQGSEA. This CDR3 is built from 13 residues. The CDR3 sequence is CSVGESGSYEQYF. In DNA, the CDR3 is TGCAGCGTTGGGGAGTCAGGCTCCTACGAGCAGTACTTC.

This chain uses TRBV14 with TRBJ1-6, with no clear D. Per germline, CDR1 SGHDN and CDR2 FVKESK. V gave up 4 bases and J gave up 9 bases, with 10 bases separating them. CDR3 size: 13 residues. This CDR3 is CASSPFVGSPLHF. The DNA for the CDR3 is TGTGCCAGCAGCCCCTTTGTCGGTTCACCCCTCCACTTT.

This rearrangement joins TRBV4-1 to TRBJ2-3, with a weak D call TRBD1 (7 bases). CDR1 and CDR2 from the germline V gene are MGHRA and YSYEKL. Between the trimmed V and J ends, which lost 3 bases and 1 base, there was a span of 17 bases. This CDR3 is 17 amino acids long. The CDR3 loop reads CASSQGRRRGRTDTQYF. The CDR3 coding sequence is TGCGCCAGCAGCCAGGGGCGCAGGAGGGGGCGCACAGATACGCAGTATTTT.

The V and J genes are TRBV4-3 and TRBJ2-1; 12 nucleotides line up with TRBD2. After removal of 4 bases from V and 7 bases from J, the junction contained 5 bases not matched to a gene. CDR1 LGHNA and CDR2 YSLEER come from the germline V gene. The CDR3 contains 15 residues. The CDR3 DNA is TGCGCCAGCAGCCGCCGGACTAGCGGGAAGAATGAGCAGTTCTTC. Protein sequence: CASSRRTSGKNEQFF.

The rearrangement links TRBV30 to TRBJ1-5; TRBD1 agrees at 10 bases. The CDR3 spans 15 residues. CDR1 GTSNPN and CDR2 SVGIG come from the germline V gene (reference sequence). The J segment lost 6 bases and the V segment lost 3 bases, leaving 8 bases of the junction unmatched. The CDR3 loop reads CAWSGDRGLGQPQHF. Here the CDR3 DNA reads TGTGCCTGGAGCGGGGACAGGGGACTTGGTCAGCCCCAGCATTTT.

The rearrangement links TRBV11-2 to TRBJ2-2; D not certain. This CDR3 comprises 16 residues. Trimming left V 2 bases short and J 0 bases short, with 10 bases between. In germline, CDR1 is SGHAT, CDR2 FQNNGV. The CDR3 here is CASSLNIAANTGELFF. The CDR3 nucleotides are TGTGCCAGCAGCTTAAATATAGCCGCGAACACCGGGGAGCTGTTTTTT.

The CDR3 protein is CASGRNRGLGVETQYF. In DNA form, the CDR3 reads TGTGCTAGTGGCCGTAACAGGGGGCTAGGGGTAGAGACCCAGTACTTC. V usage is TRBV12-5 and J usage is TRBJ2-5; 9 bases are shared with TRBD1. Trimming at V came to 6 bases and at J to 4 bases, leaving 12 bases not matched to a gene. Germline V lookup: CDR1 LGHNT, CDR2 FRNRAP. The CDR3 covers 16 residues.